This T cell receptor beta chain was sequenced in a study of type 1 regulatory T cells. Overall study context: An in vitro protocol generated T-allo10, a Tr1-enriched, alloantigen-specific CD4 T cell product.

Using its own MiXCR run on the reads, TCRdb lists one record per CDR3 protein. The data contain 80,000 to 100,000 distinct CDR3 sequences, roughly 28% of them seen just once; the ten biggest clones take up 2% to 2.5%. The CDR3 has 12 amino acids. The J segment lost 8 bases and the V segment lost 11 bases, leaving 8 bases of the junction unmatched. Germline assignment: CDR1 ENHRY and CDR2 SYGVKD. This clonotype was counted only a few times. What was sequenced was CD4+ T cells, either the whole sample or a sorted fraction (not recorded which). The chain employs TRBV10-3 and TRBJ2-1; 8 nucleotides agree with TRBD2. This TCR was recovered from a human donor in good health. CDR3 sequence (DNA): TGTGCCCCGGGGCGGGAGGTCCATGAGCAGTTCTTC. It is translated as CAPGREVHEQFF.